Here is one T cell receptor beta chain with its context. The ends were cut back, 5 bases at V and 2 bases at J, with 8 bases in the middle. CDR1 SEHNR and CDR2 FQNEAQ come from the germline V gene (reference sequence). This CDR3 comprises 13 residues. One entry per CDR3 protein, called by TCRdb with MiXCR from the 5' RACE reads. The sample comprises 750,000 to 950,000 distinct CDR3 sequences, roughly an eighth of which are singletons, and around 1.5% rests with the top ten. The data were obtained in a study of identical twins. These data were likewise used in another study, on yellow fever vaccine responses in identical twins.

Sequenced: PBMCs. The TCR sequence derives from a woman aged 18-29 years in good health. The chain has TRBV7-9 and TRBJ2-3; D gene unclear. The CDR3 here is CASSQTATDTQYF. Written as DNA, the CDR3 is TGTGCCAGCAGCCAGACCGCCACAGATACGCAGTATTTT.